The 14 T cell receptor beta chains in this list originate from one sample, sequenced in a study of CD4 T cells in relation to SARS-CoV-2 and coronaviruses. The unexposed donors gave CD4+ T cells in about 2011-2019, prior to COVID-19. Sequencing used immunoSEQ multiplex PCR; TCRdb keeps in-frame clones, though not all of them. Among approximately 59,000 clones listed, around 86% were seen once. Material: memory CD4+ T cells from PBMCs. All receptors come from a human donor in good health.

The chain combines TRBV7-2 with TRBJ1-1; TRBD1 matches 10 bases. The length of the CDR3 is 13 residues. Germline CDR1 and CDR2: SGHTA and FQGNSA. The junction had 3 bases not matched to a gene; V was cut back by 5 bases and J by 6 bases. The CDR3 reads CASSTGQGSEAFF. The DNA for the CDR3 is TGTGCCAGCAGCACGGGACAGGGGTCTGAAGCTTTCTTT.

Worth noting for this clone: The junction does not match germline at one end; this may be a read error. V usage is TRBV5-6 and J usage is TRBJ1-2; D not resolved. This CDR3 region has 14 residues. Germline V gives CDR1 SGHDT, CDR2 YYEEEE. The CDR3 nucleotides read TGTGCCAGCCGCTTGAGGGCAGGCCACTATGGCTACACCTTC. This translates into CASRLRAGHYGYTF.

V and J are TRBV4-3 and TRBJ2-1; 8 nucleotides align to TRBD1. V was clipped by 0 bases and J by 8 bases; unmatched bases: 6. The germline CDR1 and CDR2 sequences are LGHNA and YSLEER. The CDR3 totals 15 residues. In DNA, the CDR3 is TGCGCCAGCAGCCAAGAGGGTGGACAGGGCTATGAGCAGTTCTTC. Protein product: CASSQEGGQGYEQFF.

The J gene is TRBJ2-7, the V gene TRBV6-2 or TRBV6-3; 8 bases line up with TRBD1. The CDR3 has 14 residues. The V and J ends lost 6 bases and 0 bases, in that order; junction bases with no gene match: 4. Germline values: CDR1 MNHEY, CDR2 SVGEGT. CDR3 nucleotide sequence: TGTGCCAGCAGCAGACAGGGGCACTCCTACGAGCAGTACTTC. It yields the protein CASSRQGHSYEQYF.

This chain links TRBV3-1 (or the pseudogene TRBV3-2) with TRBJ2-3; D gene ambiguous. Germline-derived CDR1 and CDR2 are LGHDT and YNNKEL (reference sequence). The V end lost 5 bases, the J end lost 2 bases, and 2 bases lay between the germline ends. There are 11 residues in the CDR3. Here the CDR3 DNA reads TGTGCCAGCAGCACCACAGATACGCAGTATTTT. This translates into CASSTTDTQYF.

The rearrangement uses TRBV28 and TRBJ2-5; 8 bases match TRBD2. Per germline, CDR1 MDHEN and CDR2 SYDVKM. CDR3 size: 14 residues. With 2 bases clipped from V and 4 bases from J, the junction kept 3 bases outside the gene matches. The CDR3 sequence: CASSLISGGETQYF. The CDR3 DNA is TGTGCCAGCAGTTTAATAAGCGGGGGAGAGACCCAGTACTTC.

The genes are TRBV28 and TRBJ2-5, with D perhaps TRBD1 (6 bases). V dropped 7 bases and J dropped 5 bases, with 26 bases sitting between them. Germline loops: CDR1 MDHEN, CDR2 SYDVKM. The CDR3 has 17 residues. The CDR3 is CASTFLRPTLRGETQYF. The DNA for the CDR3 is TGTGCCAGCACCTTTCTGCGGCCAACGCTTAGGGGGGAGACCCAGTACTTC.

The genes are TRBV5-1 and TRBJ1-2, with D possibly being TRBD1 (6 bases). The V end was cut by 4 bases, the J end by 4 bases, with 20 bases between. The V gene's germline CDR1 is SGHRS and CDR2 YFSETQ. CDR3 length equals 16 residues. The CDR3 protein is CASSPSLSTGAYGYTF. The CDR3 DNA follows: TGCGCCAGCAGCCCCTCCCTATCGACAGGTGCCTATGGCTACACCTTC.

The chain uses TRBV5-6 and TRBJ1-2; TRBD1 agrees at 8 bases. This CDR3 is built from 15 residues. Germline CDR1 is SGHDT and CDR2 is YYEEEE. V gave up 4 bases and J gave up 5 bases; unmatched junction bases: 10. The DNA of the CDR3 is TGTGCCAGCAGCAGTCGGGAGACAGGGGTATATGGCTACACCTTC. Protein sequence: CASSSRETGVYGYTF.

This chain uses TRBV5-1 with TRBJ1-1; TRBD1 might be the D (5 bases). CDR3 length equals 15 residues. Germline V CDR1 and CDR2: SGHRS, YFSETQ. The germline V and J ends were trimmed by 0 bases and 4 bases, with 13 bases remaining between them. CDR3: CASSLGQPGGTEAFF. CDR3 in DNA: TGCGCCAGCAGCTTGGGACAGCCAGGCGGCACTGAAGCTTTCTTT.

This chain links TRBV6-1 with TRBJ2-1; D is unresolved. This CDR3 is 20 amino acids long. Germline CDR1 and CDR2: MNHNS and SASEGT. With 2 bases removed from V and 0 bases from J, the gap between germline ends came to 23 bases. Written as DNA, the CDR3 is TGTGCCAGCAGTGAACTTTCAAAGATCGGGCTGACCGGCTCCTACAATGAGCAGTTCTTC. This sequence encodes CASSELSKIGLTGSYNEQFF.

The chain combines TRBV2 with TRBJ1-1, with 9 bases aligning to TRBD1. J gave up 2 bases and V 3 bases, and 7 bases lay outside the gene matches. CDR3 length equals 16 residues. CDR1 and CDR2 from the germline V gene are SNHLY and FYNNEI. CDR3 in DNA: TGTGCCAGCAGTGACGCGACAGGGGGGAGTAACACTGAAGCTTTCTTT. It yields the protein CASSDATGGSNTEAFF.

The V and J genes are TRBV30 and TRBJ1-6, with D possibly being TRBD1 (6 bases). The CDR3 sequence is 14 residues long. CDR1 GTSNPN and CDR2 SVGIG come from the germline V gene (reference sequence). V was clipped by 4 bases and J by 7 bases, with 14 bases between them. The CDR3 protein is CAWNPGHRNSPLHF. CDR3 bases: TGTGCCTGGAACCCGGGACATAGGAATTCACCCCTCCACTTT.

The chain carries TRBV10-1 and TRBJ2-3, with D maybe TRBD2 (6 bases). The V end was cut by 5 bases, the J end by 5 bases, with 14 bases between. CDR3 length equals 14 residues. Germline V gene sequence: CDR1 WNHNN, CDR2 SYGVQD (reference sequence). The CDR3 coding sequence is TGCGCCAGCAGTCGGGACTCCCGGATAGATACGCAGTATTTT. As protein: CASSRDSRIDTQYF.